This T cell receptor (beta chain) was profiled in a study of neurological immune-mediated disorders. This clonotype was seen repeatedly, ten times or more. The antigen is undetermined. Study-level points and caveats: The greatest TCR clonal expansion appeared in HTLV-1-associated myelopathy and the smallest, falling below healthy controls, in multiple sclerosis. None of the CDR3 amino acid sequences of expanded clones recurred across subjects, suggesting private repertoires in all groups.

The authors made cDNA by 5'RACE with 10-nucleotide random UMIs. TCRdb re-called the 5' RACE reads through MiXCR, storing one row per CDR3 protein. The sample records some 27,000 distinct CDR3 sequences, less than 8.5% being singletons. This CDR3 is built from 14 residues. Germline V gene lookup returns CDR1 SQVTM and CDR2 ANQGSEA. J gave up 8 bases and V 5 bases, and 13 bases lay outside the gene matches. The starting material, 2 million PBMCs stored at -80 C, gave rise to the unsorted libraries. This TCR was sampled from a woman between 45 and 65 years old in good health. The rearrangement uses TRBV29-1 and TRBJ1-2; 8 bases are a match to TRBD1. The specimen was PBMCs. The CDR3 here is CSVPEETGAGGYTF. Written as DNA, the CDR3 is TGCAGCGTTCCCGAGGAGACAGGGGCGGGGGGCTACACCTTC.